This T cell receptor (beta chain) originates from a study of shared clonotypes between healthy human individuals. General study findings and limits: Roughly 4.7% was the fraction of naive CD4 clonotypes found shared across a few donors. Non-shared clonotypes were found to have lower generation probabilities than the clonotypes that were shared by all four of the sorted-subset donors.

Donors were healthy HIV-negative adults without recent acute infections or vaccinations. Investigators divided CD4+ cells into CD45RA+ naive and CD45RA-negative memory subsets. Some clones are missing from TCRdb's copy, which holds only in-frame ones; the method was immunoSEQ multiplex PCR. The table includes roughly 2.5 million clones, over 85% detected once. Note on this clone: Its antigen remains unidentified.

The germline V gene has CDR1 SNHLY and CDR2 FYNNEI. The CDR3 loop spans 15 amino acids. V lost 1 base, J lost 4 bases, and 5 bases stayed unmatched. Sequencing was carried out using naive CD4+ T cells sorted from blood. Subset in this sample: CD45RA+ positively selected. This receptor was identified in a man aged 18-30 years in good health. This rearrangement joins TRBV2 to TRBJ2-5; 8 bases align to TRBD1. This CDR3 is CASSEGGTGRETQYF. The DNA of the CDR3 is TGTGCCAGCAGTGAAGGTGGGACAGGAAGAGAGACCCAGTACTTC.